These 4 T cell receptor beta chains were sequenced from one sample in a study of cytomegalovirus exposure and HLA in healthy donors. Vbeta (60) and Jbeta (13) primers were used in the PCR. Here immunoSEQ multiplex PCR was the method, and the copy in TCRdb shows in-frame clones only, minus some. The data show fewer than 150,000 clones, roughly 79% seen once. The sequenced material came from PBMCs. These receptors originate from a man aged 25-45 years in good health and CMV-seronegative.

The gene calls are TRBV11-2 and TRBJ2-5; D is unclear. This CDR3 is built from 11 residues. CDR1 is SGHAT, CDR2 FQNNGV, per germline. The germline V and J ends were trimmed by 4 bases and 3 bases, with 3 bases remaining between them. The CDR3 loop reads CASSSKETQYF. The CDR3 DNA sequence: TGTGCCAGCAGCTCTAAAGAGACCCAGTACTTC.

The chain uses TRBV19 and TRBJ2-1; 10 bases are shared with TRBD2. CDR1 is LNHDA and CDR2 is SQIVND in the germline V gene (reference sequence). V lost 4 bases and J lost 0; bases outside the gene matches: 9. The CDR3 covers 18 residues. This CDR3 reads CASSKGLAGAISYNEQFF. As DNA, the CDR3 is TGTGCCAGTAGTAAGGGCCTAGCGGGGGCGATCTCCTACAATGAGCAGTTCTTC.

The chain uses TRBV6-4 and TRBJ2-1; 7 bases map to TRBD2. Germline lookup yields CDR1 MRHNA and CDR2 SNTAGT. V shed 5 bases and J 7 bases; nucleotides not matched to a gene: 8. The CDR3 runs 14 residues. CDR3 nucleotide sequence: TGTGCCAGCAGTTCAAGCGGGGAACAGAATGAGCAGTTCTTC. Translating gives CASSSSGEQNEQFF.

The chain has TRBV28 and TRBJ2-5; TRBD2 aligns across 7 bases. The trim removed 7 bases at V and 5 bases at J, leaving 7 bases unmatched. Germline V gives CDR1 MDHEN, CDR2 SYDVKM. The CDR3 length is 13 residues. CDR3 protein: CASNKGGVETQYF. DNA of the CDR3: TGTGCCAGCAATAAGGGAGGGGTTGAGACCCAGTACTTC.